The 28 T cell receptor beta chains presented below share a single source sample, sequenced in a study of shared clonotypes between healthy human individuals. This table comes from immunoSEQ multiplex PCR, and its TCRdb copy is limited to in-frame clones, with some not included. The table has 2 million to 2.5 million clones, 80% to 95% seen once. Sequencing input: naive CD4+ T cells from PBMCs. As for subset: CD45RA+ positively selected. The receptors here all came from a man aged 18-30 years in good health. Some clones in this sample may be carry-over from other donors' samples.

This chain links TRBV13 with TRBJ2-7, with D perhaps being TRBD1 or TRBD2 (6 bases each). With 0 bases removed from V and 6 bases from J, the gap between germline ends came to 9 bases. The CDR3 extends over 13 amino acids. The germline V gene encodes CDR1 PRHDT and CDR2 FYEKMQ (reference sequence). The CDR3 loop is CASSLGRGPEQYF. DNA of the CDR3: TGTGCCAGCAGCTTAGGCCGGGGGCCCGAGCAGTACTTC.

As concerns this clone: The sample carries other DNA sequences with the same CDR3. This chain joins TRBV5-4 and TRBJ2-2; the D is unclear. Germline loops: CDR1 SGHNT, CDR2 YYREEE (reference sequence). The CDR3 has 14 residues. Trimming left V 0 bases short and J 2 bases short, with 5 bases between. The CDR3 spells CASSLDRNTGELFF. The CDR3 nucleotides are TGTGCCAGCAGCTTGGACAGAAACACCGGGGAGCTGTTTTTT.

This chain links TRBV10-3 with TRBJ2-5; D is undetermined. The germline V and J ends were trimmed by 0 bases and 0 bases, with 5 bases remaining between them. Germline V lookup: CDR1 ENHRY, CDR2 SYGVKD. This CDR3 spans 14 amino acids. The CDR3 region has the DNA TGTGCCATCAGTGAGTCGGGGTACCAAGAGACCCAGTACTTC. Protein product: CAISESGYQETQYF.

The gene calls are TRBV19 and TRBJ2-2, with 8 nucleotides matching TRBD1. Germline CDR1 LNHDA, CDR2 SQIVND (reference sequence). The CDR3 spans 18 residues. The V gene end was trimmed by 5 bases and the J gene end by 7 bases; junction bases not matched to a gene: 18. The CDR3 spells CASSPLYRGTSSLGELFF. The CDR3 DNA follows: TGTGCCAGTAGTCCTTTGTACAGGGGGACGTCAAGTCTCGGGGAGCTGTTTTTT.

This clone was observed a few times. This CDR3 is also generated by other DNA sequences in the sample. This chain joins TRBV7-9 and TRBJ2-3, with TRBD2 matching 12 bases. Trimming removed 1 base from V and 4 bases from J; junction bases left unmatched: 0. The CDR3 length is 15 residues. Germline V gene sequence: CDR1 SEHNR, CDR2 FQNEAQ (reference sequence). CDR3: CASSLGLAGADTQYF. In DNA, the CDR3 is TGTGCCAGCAGCTTAGGACTAGCGGGAGCAGATACGCAGTATTTT.

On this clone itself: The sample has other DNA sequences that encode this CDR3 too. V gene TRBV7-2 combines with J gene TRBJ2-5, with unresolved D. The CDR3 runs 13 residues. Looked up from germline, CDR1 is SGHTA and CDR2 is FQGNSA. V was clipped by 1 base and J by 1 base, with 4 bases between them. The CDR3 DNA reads TGTGCCAGCAGCTTAGTCGGCCAAGAGACCCAGTACTTC. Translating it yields CASSLVGQETQYF.

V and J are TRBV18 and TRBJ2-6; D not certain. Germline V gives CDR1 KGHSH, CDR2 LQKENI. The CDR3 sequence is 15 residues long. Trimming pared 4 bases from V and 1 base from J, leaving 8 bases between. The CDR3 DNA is TGTGCCAGCTCACAATCGGGTTCTGGGGCCAACGTCCTGACTTTC. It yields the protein CASSQSGSGANVLTF.

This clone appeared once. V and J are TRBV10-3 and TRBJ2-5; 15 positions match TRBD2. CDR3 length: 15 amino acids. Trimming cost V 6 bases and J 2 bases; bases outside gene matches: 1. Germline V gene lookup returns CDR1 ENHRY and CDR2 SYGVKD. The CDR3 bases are TGTGCCATCAGGGGACTAGCGGGAGGTCAAGAGACCCAGTACTTC. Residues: CAIRGLAGGQETQYF.

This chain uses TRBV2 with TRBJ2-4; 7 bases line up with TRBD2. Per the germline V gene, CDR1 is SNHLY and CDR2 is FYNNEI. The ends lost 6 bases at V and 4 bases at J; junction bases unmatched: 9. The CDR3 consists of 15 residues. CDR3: CASSLSGTTKNIQYF. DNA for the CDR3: TGTGCCAGCAGCCTATCGGGGACTACAAAAAACATTCAGTACTTC.

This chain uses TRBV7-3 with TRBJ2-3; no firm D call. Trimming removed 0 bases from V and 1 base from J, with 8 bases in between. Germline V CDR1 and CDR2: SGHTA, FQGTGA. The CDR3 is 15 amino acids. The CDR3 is CASSLTLRGTDTQYF. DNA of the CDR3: TGTGCCAGCAGCTTAACCCTACGGGGCACAGATACGCAGTATTTT. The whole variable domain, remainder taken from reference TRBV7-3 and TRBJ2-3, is GAGVSQTPSNKVTEKGKYVELRCDPISGHTALYWYRQSLGQGPEFLIYFQGTGAADDSGLPNDRFFAVRPEGSVSTLKIQRTERGDSAVYLCASSLTLRGTDTQYFGPGTRLTVL.

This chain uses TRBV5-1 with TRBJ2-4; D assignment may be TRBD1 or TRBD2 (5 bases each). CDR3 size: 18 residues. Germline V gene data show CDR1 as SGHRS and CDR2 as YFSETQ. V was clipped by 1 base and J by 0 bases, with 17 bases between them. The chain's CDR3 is CASSLPGTTRIAKNIQYF. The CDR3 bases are TGCGCCAGCAGCTTGCCAGGGACCACTAGAATAGCCAAAAACATTCAGTACTTC.

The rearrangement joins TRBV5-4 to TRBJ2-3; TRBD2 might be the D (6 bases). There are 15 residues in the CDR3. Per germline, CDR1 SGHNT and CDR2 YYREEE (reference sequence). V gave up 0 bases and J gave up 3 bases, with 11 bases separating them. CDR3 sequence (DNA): TGTGCCAGCAGCTTGGGGACGGGGGTAACAGATACGCAGTATTTT. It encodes CASSLGTGVTDTQYF.

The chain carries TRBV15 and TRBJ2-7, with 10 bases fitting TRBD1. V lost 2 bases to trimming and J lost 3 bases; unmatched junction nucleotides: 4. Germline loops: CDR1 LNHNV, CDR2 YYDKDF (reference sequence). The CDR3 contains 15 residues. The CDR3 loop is CATSRYRTGGYEQYF. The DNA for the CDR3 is TGTGCCACCAGCAGATATAGGACAGGGGGCTACGAGCAGTACTTC. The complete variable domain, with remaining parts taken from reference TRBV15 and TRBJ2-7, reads DAMVIQNPRYQVTQFGKPVTLSCSQTLNHNVMYWYQQKSSQAPKLLFHYYDKDFNNEADTPDNFQSRRPNTSFCFLDIRSPGLGDTAMYLCATSRYRTGGYEQYFGPGTRLTVT.

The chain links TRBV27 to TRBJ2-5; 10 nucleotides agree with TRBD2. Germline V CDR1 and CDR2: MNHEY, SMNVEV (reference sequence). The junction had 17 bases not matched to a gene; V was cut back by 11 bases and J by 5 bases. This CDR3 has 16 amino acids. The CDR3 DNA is TGTGCCGACCCCGGGACTAGCGATAATCTGAGGGAGACCCAGTACTTC. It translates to CADPGTSDNLRETQYF.

CDR3 DNA: TGTGCCAGCATAACAGGGGGCAATTGGAAGGGCTACACCTTC. This codes for CASITGGNWKGYTF. The V call is TRBV28, the J call TRBJ1-2, with TRBD1 identical over 9 bases. Losses at the gene ends were 7 bases for V and 8 bases for J; bases not matched to a gene: 11. The CDR3 has 14 residues. Germline V gene data show CDR1 as MDHEN and CDR2 as SYDVKM.

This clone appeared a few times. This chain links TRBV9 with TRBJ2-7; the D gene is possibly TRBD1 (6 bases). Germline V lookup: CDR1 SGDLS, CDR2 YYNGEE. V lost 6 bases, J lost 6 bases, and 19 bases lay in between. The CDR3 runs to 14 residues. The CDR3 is CASTPSGDRTEQYF. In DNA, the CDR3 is TGTGCCAGCACCCCGTCAGGGGACCGTACCGAGCAGTACTTC. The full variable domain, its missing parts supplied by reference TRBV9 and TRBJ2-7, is DSGVTQTPKHLITATGQRVTLRCSPRSGDLSVYWYQQSLDQGLQFLIQYYNGEERAKGNILERFSAQQFPDLHSELNLSSLELGDSALYFCASTPSGDRTEQYFGPGTRLTVT.

The CDR3 sequence: CASSQVPVSNQPQHF. CDR3 coding DNA: TGTGCCAGCAGCCAAGTACCGGTCAGCAATCAGCCCCAGCATTTT. The rearrangement links TRBV4-2 to TRBJ1-5; no clear D. The germline CDR1 and CDR2 sequences are LGHNA and YNFKEQ. CDR3 length: 15 amino acids. Trimming took 1 base from V and 1 from J, leaving 8 bases between them.

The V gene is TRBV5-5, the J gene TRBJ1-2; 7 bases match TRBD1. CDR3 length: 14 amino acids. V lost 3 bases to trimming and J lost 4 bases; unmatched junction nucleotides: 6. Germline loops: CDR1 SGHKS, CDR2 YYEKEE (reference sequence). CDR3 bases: TGTGCCAGCAGCTCTCGGACAGGACCCTATGGCTACACCTTC. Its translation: CASSSRTGPYGYTF.

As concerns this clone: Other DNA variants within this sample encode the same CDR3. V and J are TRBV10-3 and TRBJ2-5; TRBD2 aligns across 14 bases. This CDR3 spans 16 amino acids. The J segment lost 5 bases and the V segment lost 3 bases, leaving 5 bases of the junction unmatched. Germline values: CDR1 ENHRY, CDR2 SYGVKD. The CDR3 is CAISDGTSGSGETQYF. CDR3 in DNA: TGTGCCATCAGTGACGGGACTAGCGGGAGCGGGGAGACCCAGTACTTC.

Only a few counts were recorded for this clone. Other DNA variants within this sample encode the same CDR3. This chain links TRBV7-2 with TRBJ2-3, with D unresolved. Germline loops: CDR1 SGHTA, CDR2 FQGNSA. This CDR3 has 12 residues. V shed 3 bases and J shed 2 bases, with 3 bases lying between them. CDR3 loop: CASSFFTDTQYF. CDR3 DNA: TGTGCCAGCAGCTTCTTCACAGATACGCAGTATTTT.

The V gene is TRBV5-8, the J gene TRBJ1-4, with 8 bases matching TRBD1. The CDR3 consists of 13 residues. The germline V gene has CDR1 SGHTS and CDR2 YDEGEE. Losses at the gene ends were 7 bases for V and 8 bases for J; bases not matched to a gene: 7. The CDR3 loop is CASGGTGSEKLFF. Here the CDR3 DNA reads TGTGCCAGCGGCGGGACAGGTAGCGAAAAACTGTTTTTT.

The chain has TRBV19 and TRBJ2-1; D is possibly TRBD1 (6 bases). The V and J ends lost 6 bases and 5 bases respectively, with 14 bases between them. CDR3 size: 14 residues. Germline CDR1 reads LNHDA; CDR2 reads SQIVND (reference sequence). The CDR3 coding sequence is TGTGCCAGTAGAAGGTCAGGGGCCAACAATGAGCAGTTCTTC. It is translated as CASRRSGANNEQFF.

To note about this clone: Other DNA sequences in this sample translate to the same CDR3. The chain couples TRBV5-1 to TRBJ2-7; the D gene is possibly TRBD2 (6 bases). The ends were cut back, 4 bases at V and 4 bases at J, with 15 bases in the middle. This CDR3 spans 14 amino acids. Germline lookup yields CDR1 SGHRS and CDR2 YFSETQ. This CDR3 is CASSLGSAGYEQYF. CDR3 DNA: TGCGCCAGCAGCCTCGGGAGTGCGGGGTACGAGCAGTACTTC.

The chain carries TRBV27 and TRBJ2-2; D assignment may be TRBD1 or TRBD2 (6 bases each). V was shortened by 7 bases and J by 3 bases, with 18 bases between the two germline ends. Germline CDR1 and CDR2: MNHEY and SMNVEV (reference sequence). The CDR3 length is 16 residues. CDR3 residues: CASTLGGGIYTGELFF. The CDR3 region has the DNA TGTGCCAGCACCTTGGGGGGCGGGATTTACACCGGGGAGCTGTTTTTT.

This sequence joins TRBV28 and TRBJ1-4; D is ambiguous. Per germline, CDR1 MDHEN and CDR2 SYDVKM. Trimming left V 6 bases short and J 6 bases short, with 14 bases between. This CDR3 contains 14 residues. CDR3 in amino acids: CASRRLRSDEKLFF. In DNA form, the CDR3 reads TGTGCCAGCAGACGATTGCGTAGCGATGAAAAACTGTTTTTT. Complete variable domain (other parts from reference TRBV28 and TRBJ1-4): DVKVTQSSRYLVKRTGEKVFLECVQDMDHENMFWYRQDPGLGLRLIYFSYDVKMKEKGDIPEGYSVSREKKERFSLILESASTNQTSMYLCASRRLRSDEKLFFGSGTQLSVL.

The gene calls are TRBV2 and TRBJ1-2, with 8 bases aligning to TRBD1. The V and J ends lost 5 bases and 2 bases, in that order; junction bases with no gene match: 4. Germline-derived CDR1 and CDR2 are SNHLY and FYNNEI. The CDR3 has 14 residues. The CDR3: CASSRTGQNYGYTF. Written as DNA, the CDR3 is TGTGCCAGCAGTCGGACAGGGCAGAACTATGGCTACACCTTC.

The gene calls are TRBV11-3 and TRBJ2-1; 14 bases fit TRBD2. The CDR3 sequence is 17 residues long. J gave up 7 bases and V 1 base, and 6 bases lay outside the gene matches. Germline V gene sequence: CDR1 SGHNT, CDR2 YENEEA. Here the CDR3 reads CASSLVGGTSGRNEQFF. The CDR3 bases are TGTGCCAGCAGCTTAGTGGGAGGGACTAGCGGGAGAAATGAGCAGTTCTTC. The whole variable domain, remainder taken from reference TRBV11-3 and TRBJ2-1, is EAGVVQSPRYKIIEKKQPVAFWCNPISGHNTLYWYLQNLGQGPELLIRYENEEAVDDSQLPKDRFSAERLKGVDSTLKIQPAELGDSAVYLCASSLVGGTSGRNEQFFGPGTRLTVL.

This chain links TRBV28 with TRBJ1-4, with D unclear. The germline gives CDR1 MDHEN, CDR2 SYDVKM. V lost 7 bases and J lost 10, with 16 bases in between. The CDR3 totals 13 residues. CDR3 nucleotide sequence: TGTGCCAGCATCCCCTCGGACCGACCAAAACTGTTTTTT. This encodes CASIPSDRPKLFF.